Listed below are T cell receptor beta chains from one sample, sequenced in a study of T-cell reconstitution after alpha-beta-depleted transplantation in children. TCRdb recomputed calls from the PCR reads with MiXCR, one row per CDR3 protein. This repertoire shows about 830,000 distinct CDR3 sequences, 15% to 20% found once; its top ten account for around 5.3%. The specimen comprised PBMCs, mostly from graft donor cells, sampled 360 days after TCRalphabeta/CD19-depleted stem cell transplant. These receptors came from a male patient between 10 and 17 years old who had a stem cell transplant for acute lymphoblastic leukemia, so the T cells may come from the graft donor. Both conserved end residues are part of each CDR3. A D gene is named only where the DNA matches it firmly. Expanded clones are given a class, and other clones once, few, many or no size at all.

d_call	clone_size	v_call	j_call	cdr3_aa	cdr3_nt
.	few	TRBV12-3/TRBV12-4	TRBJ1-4	CASSFSRATNEKLFF	TGTGCCAGCAGTTTCTCACGTGCAACTAATGAAAAACTGTTTTTT
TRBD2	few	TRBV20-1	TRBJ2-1	CSAGPSAGAANEQFF	TGCAGTGCCGGACCCTCGGCGGGAGCGGCCAATGAGCAGTTCTTC
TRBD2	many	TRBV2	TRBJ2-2	CASSAREVKGGELFF	TGTGCCAGCAGTGCACGGGAGGTCAAGGGCGGGGAGCTGTTTTTT
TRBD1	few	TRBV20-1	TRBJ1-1	CSAPRQGDRTEAFF	TGCAGTGCTCCCCGACAGGGGGATAGGACTGAAGCTTTCTTT
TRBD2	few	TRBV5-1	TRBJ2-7	CASTRTSGNPYEQYF	TGCGCCAGCACCCGGACTAGCGGGAACCCATACGAGCAGTACTTC
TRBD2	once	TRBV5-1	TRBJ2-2	CASSTWDYLTGELFF	TGCGCCAGCAGCACGTGGGACTACTTGACCGGGGAGCTGTTTTTT
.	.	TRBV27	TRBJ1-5	CASSSLDLNQPQHF	TGTGCCAGCAGTTCTTTGGACCTCAATCAGCCCCAGCATTTT
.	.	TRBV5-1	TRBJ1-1	CASTKLPAVENTEAFF	TGCGCCAGCACCAAATTACCCGCGGTGGAGAACACTGAAGCTTTCTTT
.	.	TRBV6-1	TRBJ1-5	CASSPRGDTISNQPQHF	TGTGCCAGCAGTCCAAGAGGGGACACCATCAGCAATCAGCCCCAGCATTTT
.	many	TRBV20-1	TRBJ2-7	CSARTTRTYEQYF	TGCAGTGCTAGAACGACTAGAACATACGAGCAGTACTTC
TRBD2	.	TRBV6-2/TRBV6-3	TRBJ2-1	CASSPSGSSEQFF	TGTGCCAGCAGCCCTAGCGGGAGTAGTGAGCAGTTCTTC
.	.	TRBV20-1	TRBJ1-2	CSARWRGGINGYTF	TGCAGTGCCCGGTGGCGGGGAGGAATCAATGGCTACACCTTC
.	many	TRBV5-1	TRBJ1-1	CASSLFAGNTEAFF	TGCGCCAGCAGCTTATTTGCAGGGAACACTGAAGCTTTCTTT
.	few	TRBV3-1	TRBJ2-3	CASSQQPREDTQYF	TGTGCCAGCAGCCAACAGCCTAGGGAAGATACGCAGTATTTT
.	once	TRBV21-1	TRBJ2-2	CASSKDPFWERRNTGELFF	TGTGCCAGCAGCAAAGATCCTTTTTGGGAGCGTCGGAACACCGGGGAGCTGTTTTTT
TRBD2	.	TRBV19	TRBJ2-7	CASSRLAGLLYEQYF	TGTGCCAGTAGCAGACTAGCGGGACTACTCTACGAGCAGTACTTC
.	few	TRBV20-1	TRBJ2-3	CSATDYTDTQYF	TGCAGTGCTACGGACTACACAGATACGCAGTATTTT
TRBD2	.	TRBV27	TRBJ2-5	CASSPPLGRALSRETQYF	TGTGCCAGCAGTCCACCGCTGGGGAGGGCTCTAAGCAGAGAGACCCAGTACTTC
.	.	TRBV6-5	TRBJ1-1	CASSLVRGKGGTEAFF	TGTGCCAGCAGTTTAGTTCGGGGGAAAGGGGGTACTGAAGCTTTCTTT
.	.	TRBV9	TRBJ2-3	CASSVYTEVGGTDTQYF	TGTGCCAGCAGCGTATATACAGAGGTAGGGGGCACAGATACGCAGTATTTT
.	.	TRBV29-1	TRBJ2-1	CSVLILGDEQFF	TGCAGCGTTCTAATCCTAGGCGATGAGCAGTTCTTC
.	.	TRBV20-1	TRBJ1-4	CSASGTLGELFF	TGCAGTGCTAGTGGGACATTAGGAGAACTGTTTTTT
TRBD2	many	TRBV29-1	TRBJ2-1	CSVEERGSSYNEQFF	TGCAGCGTTGAAGAGCGGGGGAGCTCCTACAATGAGCAGTTCTTC
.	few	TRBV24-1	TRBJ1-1	CATPLAGPNTEAFF	TGTGCCACCCCTTTGGCAGGACCGAACACTGAAGCTTTCTTT
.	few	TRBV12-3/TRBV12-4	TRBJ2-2	CASSTRPLNTGELFF	TGTGCCAGCAGTACAAGGCCCCTGAACACCGGGGAGCTGTTTTTT
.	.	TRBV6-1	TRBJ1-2	CASSEAWAGWGYTF	TGTGCCAGCAGTGAAGCGTGGGCAGGTTGGGGCTACACCTTC
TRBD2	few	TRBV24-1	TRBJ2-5	CQKTSGKEETQYF	TGTCAAAAGACTAGCGGGAAGGAGGAGACCCAGTACTTC
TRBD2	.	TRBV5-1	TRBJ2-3	CASSSQPLSGRTDTQYF	TGCGCCAGCAGCTCCCAGCCCCTTAGCGGGAGAACAGATACGCAGTATTTT
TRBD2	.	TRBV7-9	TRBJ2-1	CASGPRMREDNEQFF	TGTGCCAGCGGACCCCGGATGCGGGAGGACAATGAGCAGTTCTTC
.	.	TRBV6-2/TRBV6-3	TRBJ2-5	CASSYWQTGETQYF	TGTGCCAGCAGTTACTGGCAGACCGGGGAGACCCAGTACTTC